These 20 T cell receptor beta chains were sequenced from one sample in a study of blood T cell repertoires in COVID-19. Sequencing was performed with immunoSEQ multiplex PCR; in TCRdb, only in-frame clones are kept and a portion is missing. Of roughly 250,000 clones in the sample, approximately 87% were seen once. The sample consisted of peripheral blood. These TCRs come from a woman in her thirties with COVID-19, enrolled during active disease.

V gene TRBV7-7 combines with J gene TRBJ2-1; 10 positions match TRBD1. J was trimmed by 9 bases and V by 5 bases; bases with no gene match: 13. This CDR3 spans 16 amino acids. The germline V gene has CDR1 SSHAT and CDR2 FNYEAQ (reference sequence). The CDR3 DNA reads as TGTGCCAGCAGCCCTATCCCGACAGGGGGCTGGGGTGAGCAGTTCTTC. Amino acids: CASSPIPTGGWGEQFF.

The CDR3 sequence is CASSQDLAGLDNEQFF. Here the CDR3 DNA reads TGTGCCAGCAGCCAAGATTTGGCGGGGCTCGACAATGAGCAGTTCTTC. The chain uses TRBV4-2 and TRBJ2-1; perhaps TRBD2 as D (6 bases). V gave up 0 bases and J gave up 5 bases, with 14 bases separating them. The CDR3 is 16 residues long. CDR1 is LGHNA and CDR2 is YNFKEQ in the germline V gene.

This clone was seen just once. This chain links TRBV7-9 with TRBJ2-6, with D possibly being TRBD2 (5 bases). The CDR3 has 16 amino acids. The germline CDR1 and CDR2 sequences are SEHNR and FQNEAQ (reference sequence). Trimming took off 5 bases at V and 4 bases at J, with 15 bases between the two ends. The CDR3 coding sequence is TGTGCCAGCAGCCCGCGGGTTCCGAGAGGGGCCAACGTCCTGACTTTC. Protein product: CASSPRVPRGANVLTF.

This chain joins TRBV27 and TRBJ1-1, with no clear D. Deletions cut 8 bases from V and 8 bases from J, with 12 bases between. The CDR3 is 11 amino acids. CDR1 and CDR2 from the germline V gene are MNHEY and SMNVEV (reference sequence). CDR3 coding DNA: TGTGCCAGCGGGAGATTCCCCGAAGCTTTCTTT. This sequence encodes CASGRFPEAFF.

This sequence joins TRBV2 and TRBJ2-2; D unresolved. CDR1 SNHLY and CDR2 FYNNEI come from the germline V gene. The CDR3 extends over 11 amino acids. Trimming removed 4 bases from V and 7 bases from J, with 4 bases in between. In nucleotides, the CDR3 is TGTGCCAGCAGTGTTCTCGGGGAGCTGTTTTTT. This codes for CASSVLGELFF.

The chain employs TRBV5-1 and TRBJ1-6, with 12 bases identical to TRBD1. Germline CDR1 reads SGHRS; CDR2 reads YFSETQ. V was clipped by 5 bases and J by 0 bases; unmatched bases: 6. This CDR3 contains 18 residues. In DNA, the CDR3 is TGCGCCAGCAGGGAGGGGACAGGGGGCCGCTCCTATAATTCACCCCTCCACTTT. Amino acids: CASREGTGGRSYNSPLHF.

The V gene is TRBV29-1, the J gene TRBJ2-3; 8 bases agree with TRBD1. The junction had 9 bases not matched to a gene; V was cut back by 4 bases and J by 0 bases. Germline values: CDR1 SQVTM, CDR2 ANQGSEA. There are 16 residues in the CDR3. The CDR3 spells CSVGGPQGASTDTQYF. CDR3 coding DNA: TGCAGCGTTGGGGGCCCTCAGGGGGCTAGCACAGATACGCAGTATTTT.

To note about this clone: Sequence at one end of the junction differs from germline and may be a read error. The V gene is TRBV2, the J gene TRBJ2-5; D is ambiguous. The CDR3 has 12 residues. Germline V gene data show CDR1 as SNHLY and CDR2 as FYNNEI. The CDR3 spells CASSEGEQTQYF. CDR3 coding DNA: TGTGCCAGCAGCGAAGGCGAGCAGACCCAGTACTTC.

The V and J genes are TRBV4-1 and TRBJ2-7; 11 bases agree with TRBD2. The V segment lost 1 base and the J segment 1 base; nucleotides outside the gene matches: 6. Germline V gene sequence: CDR1 MGHRA, CDR2 YSYEKL. CDR3 size: 17 residues. In DNA form, the CDR3 reads TGCGCCAGCAGCCAAGTGATAGCGGGGGGGCGATCCTACGAGCAGTACTTC. This sequence encodes CASSQVIAGGRSYEQYF.

The chain is built from TRBV3-1 (or the pseudogene TRBV3-2) and TRBJ2-3; a weak D match, TRBD1 (5 bases). The CDR3 sequence is 12 residues long. Trimming cost V 6 bases and J 7 bases, with 11 bases left between them. Per the germline V gene, CDR1 is LGHDT and CDR2 is YNNKEL (reference sequence). For the CDR3, the DNA is TGTGCCAGCAGTCGAACAGGTTATACGCAGTATTTT. It translates to CASSRTGYTQYF.

The chain is built from TRBV10-3 and TRBJ2-3, with 8 bases that match TRBD2. Germline CDR1 reads ENHRY; CDR2 reads SYGVKD. This CDR3 is 16 amino acids long. V trimming: 6 bases; J trimming: 4 bases; junction bases outside the gene matches: 12. In DNA form, the CDR3 reads TGTGCCATCAGCCGGTCCGGGGGGGCGGCTGCAGATACGCAGTATTTT. It is translated as CAISRSGGAAADTQYF.

V gene TRBV2 combines with J gene TRBJ2-7; 7 nucleotides align to TRBD1. This CDR3 region has 14 residues. With V trimmed by 5 bases and J by 3 bases, 7 bases remained unmatched. Germline values: CDR1 SNHLY, CDR2 FYNNEI. The CDR3 nucleotides read TGTGCCAGCAGTAAACCTCGGGACAGCTACGAGCAGTACTTC. It is translated as CASSKPRDSYEQYF. Using reference TRBV2 and TRBJ2-7 for the parts outside the CDR3, the full variable domain is EPEVTQTPSHQVTQMGQEVILRCVPISNHLYFYWYRQILGQKVEFLVSFYNNEISEKSEIFDDQFSVERPDGSNFTLKIRSTKLEDSAMYFCASSKPRDSYEQYFGPGTRLTVT.

The chain has TRBV5-1 and TRBJ2-5; no definite D call. Germline loops: CDR1 SGHRS, CDR2 YFSETQ. V gave up 0 bases and J gave up 2 bases, with 5 bases separating them. This CDR3 has 13 amino acids. The CDR3 bases are TGCGCCAGCAGCTTGGACATTCAAGAGACCCAGTACTTC. Protein product: CASSLDIQETQYF.

The table lists this clone with a count of one. The chain links TRBV23-1 to TRBJ1-1; D perhaps matches TRBD1 (6 bases). TRBV23-1 is identified as an open reading frame with a role that is uncertain. The V end lost 4 bases, the J end lost 4 bases, and 10 bases lay between the germline ends. This CDR3 has 13 residues. The CDR3 is CASSLRGGTEAFF. The CDR3 nucleotides are TGCGCCAGCAGTCTGAGGGGGGGCACTGAAGCTTTCTTT.

The chain couples TRBV9 to TRBJ1-2, with 8 bases aligning to TRBD1. V lost 4 bases and J lost 0; bases outside the gene matches: 5. The CDR3 totals 15 residues. Looked up from germline, CDR1 is SGDLS and CDR2 is YYNGEE. The CDR3 spells CASSPGTGTNYGYTF. As DNA, the CDR3 is TGTGCCAGCAGCCCGGGGACAGGTACTAACTATGGCTACACCTTC.

This chain joins TRBV9 and TRBJ2-2, with D possibly TRBD1 on 6 matching bases. Trimming shortened V by 3 bases and J by 0 bases, and 12 bases separated the two germline ends. Germline-derived CDR1 and CDR2 are SGDLS and YYNGEE. This CDR3 contains 16 residues. As DNA, the CDR3 is TGTGCCAGCAGCGCGACCCCAGGGGCGAACACCGGGGAGCTGTTTTTT. This codes for CASSATPGANTGELFF.

This clone was recorded only once. V and J are TRBV10-2 and TRBJ1-1; 7 bases align to TRBD1. Germline-derived CDR1 and CDR2 are WSHSY and SAAADI. V was clipped by 2 bases and J by 0 bases; unmatched bases: 3. The CDR3 sequence is 15 residues long. In DNA, the CDR3 is TGCGCCAGCAGTGAGCCACAGGGGTTGAACACTGAAGCTTTCTTT. Translation gives CASSEPQGLNTEAFF.

V usage is TRBV18 and J usage is TRBJ1-5; 8 bases fit TRBD1. CDR3 length: 15 amino acids. Germline values: CDR1 KGHSH, CDR2 LQKENI. Losses at the gene ends were 5 bases for V and 6 bases for J; bases not matched to a gene: 9. CDR3 DNA sequence: TGTGCCAGCTCAGCGGTTGGACAGGGAGGTCAGCCCCAGCATTTT. Translating gives CASSAVGQGGQPQHF.

The chain couples TRBV5-1 to TRBJ2-2, with 11 bases aligning to TRBD2. Germline V CDR1 and CDR2: SGHRS, YFSETQ. V trimming: 4 bases; J trimming: 6 bases; junction bases outside the gene matches: 11. CDR3 length equals 17 residues. CDR3 amino acids: CASSRVAGGRLAGELFF. The CDR3 DNA reads as TGCGCCAGCAGCAGAGTAGCGGGGGGGCGCTTAGCCGGGGAGCTGTTTTTT.

This chain connects TRBV5-4 to TRBJ2-5, with D tentatively TRBD1 (6 bases). The ends were cut back, 0 bases at V and 4 bases at J, with 13 bases in the middle. Per the germline V gene, CDR1 is SGHNT and CDR2 is YYREEE (reference sequence). The CDR3 loop spans 15 amino acids. The CDR3 loop reads CASSLGTDRSETQYF. In DNA, the CDR3 is TGTGCCAGCAGCTTGGGGACAGATCGTTCAGAGACCCAGTACTTC. Using reference TRBV5-4 and TRBJ2-5 for the parts outside the CDR3, the full variable domain is ETGVTQSPTHLIKTRGQQVTLRCSSQSGHNTVSWYQQALGQGPQFIFQYYREEENGRGNFPPRFSGLQFPNYSSELNVNALELDDSALYLCASSLGTDRSETQYFGPGTRLLVL.